This T cell receptor beta chain was sequenced during a study of T cell clusters in autoimmune cytopenias. The study, taken as a whole, reports: Clustering suggested that physiological T cell clusters were missing in primary autoimmune cytopenia patients. Comparing secondary cytopenia with chronic lymphocytic leukemia showed no cluster-lack signature, apparently masked by lymphoma repertoire. The T cell clusters were defined only in silico, without experimental functional validation. TRB repertoire shifts in secondary cytopenia and chronic lymphocytic leukemia mostly reflected lymphoma, not autoimmunity.

Each sample's input was 250 ng genomic DNA, 38,000 or so genome equivalents. This CDR3 contains 15 residues. Germline V gene sequence: CDR1 SGHKS, CDR2 YYEKEE (reference sequence). Worth noting for this clonotype: Antigen specificity is unknown.

Multiplex touch-down PCR amplified TRB using TRB-A and TRB-B pools in one tube. TCRdb re-called the multiplex PCR reads and catalogs CDR3 proteins one per entry, DNA excluded. The sample has roughly 8,000 distinct CDR3 sequences. Specimen: peripheral blood. The sequence came from a human donor with an autoimmune cytopenia or autoimmune hepatitis (not recorded which). This chain connects TRBV5-5 to TRBJ2-3; there is no DNA to check the TCRdb D call of TRBD1. The CDR3 spells CASSLERGERDTQYF.